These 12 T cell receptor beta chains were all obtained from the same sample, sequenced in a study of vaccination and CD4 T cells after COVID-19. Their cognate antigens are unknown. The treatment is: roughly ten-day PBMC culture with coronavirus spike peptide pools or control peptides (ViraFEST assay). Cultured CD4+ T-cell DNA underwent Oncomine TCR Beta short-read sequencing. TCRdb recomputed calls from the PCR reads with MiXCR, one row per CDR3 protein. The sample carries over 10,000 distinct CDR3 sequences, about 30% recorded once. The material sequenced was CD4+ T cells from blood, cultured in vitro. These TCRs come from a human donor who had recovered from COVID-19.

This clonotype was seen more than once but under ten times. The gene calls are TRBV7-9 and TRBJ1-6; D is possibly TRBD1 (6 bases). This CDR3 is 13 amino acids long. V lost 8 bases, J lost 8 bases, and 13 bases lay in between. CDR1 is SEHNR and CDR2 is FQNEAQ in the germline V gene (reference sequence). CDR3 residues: CASGVQGDSPLHF. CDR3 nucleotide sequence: TGTGCCAGCGGTGTACAGGGTGATTCACCCCTCCACTTT.

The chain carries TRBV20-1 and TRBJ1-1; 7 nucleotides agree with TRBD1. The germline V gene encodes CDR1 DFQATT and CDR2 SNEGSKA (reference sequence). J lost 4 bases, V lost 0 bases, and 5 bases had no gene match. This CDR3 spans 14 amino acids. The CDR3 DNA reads TGCAGTGCTAGAGAAGGGGGCGCTATCACTGAAGCTTTCTTT. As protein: CSAREGGAITEAFF.

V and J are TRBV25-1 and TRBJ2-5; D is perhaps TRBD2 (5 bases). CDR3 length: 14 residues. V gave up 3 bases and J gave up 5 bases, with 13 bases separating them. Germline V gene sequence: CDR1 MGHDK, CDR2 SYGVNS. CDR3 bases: TGTGCCAGCAGTGAGGCCGGGATTGTGGAGACCCAGTACTTC. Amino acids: CASSEAGIVETQYF.

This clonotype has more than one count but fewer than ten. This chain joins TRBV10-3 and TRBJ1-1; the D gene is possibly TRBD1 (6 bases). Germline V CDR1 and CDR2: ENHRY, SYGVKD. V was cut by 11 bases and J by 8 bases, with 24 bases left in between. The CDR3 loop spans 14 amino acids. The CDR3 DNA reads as TGTGCCCTATCAGCCGCTCCGGGACAAAAGGAAGCTTTCTTT. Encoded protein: CALSAAPGQKEAFF.

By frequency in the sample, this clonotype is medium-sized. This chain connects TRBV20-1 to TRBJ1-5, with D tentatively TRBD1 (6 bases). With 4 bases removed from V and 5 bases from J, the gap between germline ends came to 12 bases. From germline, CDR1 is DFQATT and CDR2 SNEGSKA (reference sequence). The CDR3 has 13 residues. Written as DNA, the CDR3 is TGCAGTGCTAACAGGGTGGAGGATCAGCCCCAGCATTTT. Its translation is CSANRVEDQPQHF.

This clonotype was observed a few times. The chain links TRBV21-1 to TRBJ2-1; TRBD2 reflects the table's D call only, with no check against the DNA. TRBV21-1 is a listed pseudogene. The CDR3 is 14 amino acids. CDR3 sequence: CASIRLAGDNEQFF. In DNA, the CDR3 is TGTGCCAGCATCCGACTAGCGGGAGACAATGAGCAGTTCTTC.

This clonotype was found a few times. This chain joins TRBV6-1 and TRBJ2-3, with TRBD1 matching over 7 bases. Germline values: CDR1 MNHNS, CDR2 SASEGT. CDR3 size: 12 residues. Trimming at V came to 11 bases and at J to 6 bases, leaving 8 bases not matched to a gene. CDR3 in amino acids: CAGGQSTDTQYF. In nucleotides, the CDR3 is TGTGCCGGGGGACAGTCGACGGATACGCAGTATTTT.

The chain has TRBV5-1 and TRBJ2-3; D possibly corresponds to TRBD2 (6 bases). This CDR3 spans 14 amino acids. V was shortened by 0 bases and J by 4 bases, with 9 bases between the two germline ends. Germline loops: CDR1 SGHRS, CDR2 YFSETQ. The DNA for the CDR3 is TGCGCCAGCAGCTTGGCGGGAGCCCCAGATACGCAGTATTTT. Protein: CASSLAGAPDTQYF.

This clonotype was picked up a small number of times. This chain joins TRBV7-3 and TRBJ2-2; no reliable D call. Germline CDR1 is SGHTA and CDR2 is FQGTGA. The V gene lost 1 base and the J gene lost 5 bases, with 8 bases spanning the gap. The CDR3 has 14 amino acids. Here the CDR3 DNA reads TGTGCCAGCAGCTTAAATAGTTTTACCGGGGAGCTGTTTTTT. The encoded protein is CASSLNSFTGELFF.

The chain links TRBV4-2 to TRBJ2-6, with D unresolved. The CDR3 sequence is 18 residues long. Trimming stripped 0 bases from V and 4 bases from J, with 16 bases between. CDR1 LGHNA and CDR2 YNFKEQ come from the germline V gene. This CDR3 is CASSQEAAQASGANVLTF. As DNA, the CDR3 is TGTGCCAGCAGCCAAGAGGCGGCCCAAGCGTCCGGGGCCAACGTCCTGACTTTC.

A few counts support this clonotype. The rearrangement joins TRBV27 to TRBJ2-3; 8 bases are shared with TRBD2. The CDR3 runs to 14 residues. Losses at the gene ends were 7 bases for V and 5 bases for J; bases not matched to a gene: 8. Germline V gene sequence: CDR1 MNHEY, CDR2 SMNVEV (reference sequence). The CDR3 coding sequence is TGTGCCAGCAAACCTAGCGGGTGGCGAGATACGCAGTATTTT. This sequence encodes CASKPSGWRDTQYF.

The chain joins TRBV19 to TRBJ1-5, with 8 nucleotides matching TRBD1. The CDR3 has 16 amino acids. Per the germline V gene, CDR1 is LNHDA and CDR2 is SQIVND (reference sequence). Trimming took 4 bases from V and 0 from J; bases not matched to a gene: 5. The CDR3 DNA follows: TGTGCCAGTAGTAAAGGACAGGGCTATAGCAATCAGCCCCAGCATTTT. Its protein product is CASSKGQGYSNQPQHF.